A selection of T cell receptor beta chains follows, all from one sample in a study of blood T cell repertoires in COVID-19. Generated by immunoSEQ multiplex PCR, the TCRdb table keeps only in-frame clones and is missing some. The table lists around 180,000 clones, under 85% of them singletons. The specimen sequenced was PBMCs or T cells enriched from blood (not recorded which). These receptor sequences come from a man aged 45 to 65 who had recovered from COVID-19. Each CDR3 is given with its conserved first and last residue. The order of the fields is CDR3 protein, CDR3 DNA, V gene, D gene, J gene, clone size. A D gene is named only where the DNA matches it firmly. Size tells how often a clone was seen (once, few, many) or the class of an expanded clone, and some rows leave it out.

CASSVVGAGELFF,TGTGCCAGCAGCGTAGTAGGGGCCGGGGAGCTGTTTTTT,TRBV9,-,TRBJ2-2,-
CASSLLQASYEQYF,TGTGCCAGCAGCTTGTTACAGGCTTCCTACGAGCAGTACTTC,TRBV5-6,-,TRBJ2-7,-
CASSSMGTGGYTF,TGTGCCAGCAGCTCGATGGGGACTGGTGGCTACACCTTC,TRBV5-5,-,TRBJ1-2,-
CASSRLADSYNEQFF,TGTGCCAGCAGTCGACTAGCGGACTCCTACAATGAGCAGTTCTTC,TRBV5-4,TRBD2,TRBJ2-1,-
CASSQQDIVTEAFF,TGTGCCAGCTCACAACAGGACATCGTCACTGAAGCTTTCTTT,TRBV18,-,TRBJ1-1,-
CASSPTGNEKLFF,TGTGCCAGCAGTCCTACAGGGAATGAAAAACTGTTTTTT,TRBV11-2,-,TRBJ1-4,-
CASRGREKLFF,TGTGCCAGCAGGGGCCGGGAAAAACTGTTTTTT,TRBV12-3/TRBV12-4,-,TRBJ1-4,-
CASSPPVGELFF,TGTGCCAGCAGTCCCCCTGTCGGGGAGCTGTTTTTT,TRBV25-1,-,TRBJ2-2,-
CASSLPSTGDQPQHF,TGTGCCAGCAGTTTGCCTAGCACAGGGGATCAGCCCCAGCATTTT,TRBV28,TRBD1,TRBJ1-5,-
CASSFDEGPYGYTF,TGTGCCAGCAGCTTTGATGAGGGCCCCTATGGCTACACCTTC,TRBV7-9,-,TRBJ1-2,-
CASRTNPRGETQYF,TGTGCCAGCAGGACTAATCCTAGGGGGGAGACCCAGTACTTC,TRBV28,-,TRBJ2-5,-
CASSQDLDAQETQYF,TGTGCCAGCAGCCAAGATCTAGACGCCCAAGAGACCCAGTACTTC,TRBV4-2,-,TRBJ2-5,many
CASSLGMQGAEDTQYF,TGTGCCAGCAGCTTAGGAATGCAGGGGGCTGAAGATACGCAGTATTTT,TRBV7-9,TRBD1,TRBJ2-3,-
CASSRAGGSQETQYF,TGTGCTAGCAGCCGGGCCGGAGGTAGTCAAGAGACCCAGTACTTC,TRBV7-7,-,TRBJ2-5,once
CASSPRRGAGRSYEQYF,TGTGCCAGCAGTCCGAGGCGTGGGGCAGGACGCTCCTACGAGCAGTACTTC,TRBV28,-,TRBJ2-7,once
CASSQEWDRDGNTIYF,TGTGCCAGCAGCCAAGAGTGGGACAGGGATGGAAACACCATATATTTT,TRBV3-1/TRBV3-2,TRBD1,TRBJ1-3,-
CASSSMDRSNTGELFF,TGTGCCAGCAGCTCGATGGACAGGAGTAACACCGGGGAGCTGTTTTTT,TRBV7-9,TRBD1,TRBJ2-2,-
CAGSFDRNTQYF,TGTGCCGGGTCGTTCGACAGAAATACGCAGTATTTT,TRBV2,-,TRBJ2-3,-
CASTGGASNQPQHF,TGCGCCAGCACGGGGGGGGCCTCTAATCAGCCCCAGCATTTT,TRBV23-1,-,TRBJ1-5,many
CASTDSGGITDTQYF,TGTGCCAGTACGGATAGCGGGGGAATCACAGATACGCAGTATTTT,TRBV2,TRBD2,TRBJ2-3,once
CASSLPPGTGTGELFF,TGTGCCAGCAGTTTGCCACCTGGGACAGGGACCGGGGAGCTGTTTTTT,TRBV28,TRBD1,TRBJ2-2,-
CASSPRQPNQPQHF,TGTGCCAGCAGCCCCCGACAGCCCAATCAGCCCCAGCATTTT,TRBV6-2/TRBV6-3,-,TRBJ1-5,-
CASSPRGQVLSGNTIYF,TGTGCCAGCAGCCCGCGGGGACAGGTGCTCTCTGGAAACACCATATATTTT,TRBV7-2,TRBD1,TRBJ1-3,once
CASSQGGGAYNEQFF,TGTGCCAGCAGCCAAGGTGGCGGAGCATACAATGAGCAGTTCTTC,TRBV3-1/TRBV3-2,-,TRBJ2-1,-
CASSLGTGGARTEAFF,TGCGCCAGCAGCCTCGGGACAGGGGGCGCCCGAACTGAAGCTTTCTTT,TRBV5-1,TRBD1,TRBJ1-1,-
CASSLILTEAFF,TGTGCCAGCAGCTTAATCCTCACTGAAGCTTTCTTT,TRBV7-2,-,TRBJ1-1,-
CASSSTALGTDTQYF,TGTGCCAGCAGCTCTACAGCTCTCGGCACAGATACGCAGTATTTT,TRBV5-6,-,TRBJ2-3,-